The 20 T cell receptor beta chains listed next were all sequenced from one sample in a study of blood T cell repertoires in COVID-19. Sequencing used immunoSEQ multiplex PCR; TCRdb keeps in-frame clones, though not all of them. There are roughly 400,000 clones in the sample; roughly nine tenths occur only once, and around 1.1% lies in the top ten. The sequenced sample consisted of PBMCs or T cells enriched from blood (not recorded which). These receptors were obtained from a young man who had recovered from COVID-19.

This clone was recorded only once. The rearrangement uses TRBV7-9 and TRBJ2-1; D not resolved. Trimming shortened V by 8 bases and J by 4 bases, and 15 bases separated the two germline ends. Germline CDR1 and CDR2: SEHNR and FQNEAQ (reference sequence). The length of the CDR3 is 14 residues. The CDR3 DNA sequence: TGTGCCAGCCGAAGGAGCGAGTTTTACAATGAGCAGTTCTTC. Its translation is CASRRSEFYNEQFF.

This chain uses TRBV15 with TRBJ2-1; 11 positions agree with TRBD1. From germline, CDR1 is LNHNV and CDR2 YYDKDF (reference sequence). The CDR3 contains 13 residues. V was clipped by 9 bases and J by 6 bases; unmatched bases: 4. CDR3 protein: CATDRGRGNEQFF. CDR3 in DNA: TGTGCCACGGACAGGGGGCGCGGCAATGAGCAGTTCTTC.

J is TRBJ1-5 and V is TRBV28; D call uncertain. Germline assignment: CDR1 MDHEN and CDR2 SYDVKM. Trimming removed 4 bases from V and 4 bases from J, with 11 bases in between. The CDR3 contains 14 residues. CDR3 nucleotide sequence: TGTGCCAGCAGTTATGACTCCCAAAATCAGCCCCAGCATTTT. Its translation: CASSYDSQNQPQHF.

The chain uses TRBV5-5 and TRBJ2-5; TRBD1 matches at 11 bases. Looked up from germline, CDR1 is SGHKS and CDR2 is YYEKEE (reference sequence). This CDR3 is 15 amino acids long. The trim removed 2 bases at V and 5 bases at J, leaving 5 bases unmatched. The CDR3 DNA reads TGTGCCAGCAGCTTTGGGACAGGGGGTAGGGAGACCCAGTACTTC. The encoded protein is CASSFGTGGRETQYF.

The rearrangement uses TRBV28 and TRBJ1-1; 7 bases fit TRBD1. The CDR3 loop spans 15 amino acids. Germline loops: CDR1 MDHEN, CDR2 SYDVKM. After removal of 5 bases from V and 0 bases from J, the junction contained 6 bases not matched to a gene. The CDR3 DNA reads TGTGCCAGCAGTCTTCAACAGGGGTTGAACACTGAAGCTTTCTTT. It yields the protein CASSLQQGLNTEAFF. Supplemented by reference TRBV28 and TRBJ1-1, the full variable domain reads DVKVTQSSRYLVKRTGEKVFLECVQDMDHENMFWYRQDPGLGLRLIYFSYDVKMKEKGDIPEGYSVSREKKERFSLILESASTNQTSMYLCASSLQQGLNTEAFFGQGTRLTVV.

The genes are TRBV6-5 and TRBJ1-2; TRBD1 might be the D (6 bases). Trimming removed 4 bases at V and 2 bases at J, with 8 bases between. Germline V gene lookup returns CDR1 MNHEY and CDR2 SVGAGI. The CDR3 contains 13 residues. CDR3: CASSSGVNYGYTF. DNA for the CDR3: TGTGCCAGCAGTTCAGGGGTCAACTATGGCTACACCTTC.

V gene TRBV6-6 combines with J gene TRBJ2-5; 10 positions match TRBD1. V lost 5 bases, J lost 6 bases, and 6 bases stayed unmatched. This CDR3 has 14 amino acids. Germline CDR1 MNHNY, CDR2 SVGAGI (reference sequence). CDR3 amino acids: CASSPDRGRKTQYF. Here the CDR3 DNA reads TGTGCCAGCAGTCCCGACAGGGGGCGAAAGACCCAGTACTTC.

The J gene is TRBJ1-5, the V gene TRBV13, with 8 bases matching TRBD1. This CDR3 contains 14 residues. V was clipped by 4 bases and J by 5 bases; unmatched bases: 4. Germline loops: CDR1 PRHDT, CDR2 FYEKMQ (reference sequence). The CDR3 loop is CASSSGQGDQPQHF. CDR3 nucleotide sequence: TGTGCCAGCAGCTCAGGACAGGGAGATCAGCCCCAGCATTTT.

The V gene is TRBV27, the J gene TRBJ1-1; D call uncertain. V dropped 0 bases and J dropped 5 bases, with 10 bases sitting between them. The CDR3 extends over 14 amino acids. The V gene's germline CDR1 is MNHEY and CDR2 SMNVEV (reference sequence). The CDR3 DNA sequence: TGTGCCAGCAGTTTATCGCCGGGAAGTACTGAAGCTTTCTTT. Its protein is CASSLSPGSTEAFF.

V is TRBV7-9 and J is TRBJ2-1; 11 bases are a match to TRBD2. This CDR3 has 17 residues. V lost 6 bases and J lost 1; bases outside the gene matches: 8. Germline CDR1 is SEHNR and CDR2 is FQNEAQ (reference sequence). The CDR3 spells CASRGTSGRLSYNEQFF. The CDR3 coding sequence is TGTGCCAGCAGGGGTACTAGCGGGAGATTATCCTACAATGAGCAGTTCTTC.

The V call is TRBV7-8, the J call TRBJ2-2; no reliable D call. V was cut by 2 bases and J by 4 bases, with 11 bases left in between. CDR1 is SGHVS and CDR2 is FQNEAQ in the germline V gene. The CDR3 is 15 amino acids. The CDR3 is CASSLNGRITGELFF. The CDR3 DNA is TGTGCCAGCAGCTTAAACGGCAGGATCACCGGGGAGCTGTTTTTT.

This clone was counted between two and nine times. The gene calls are TRBV5-4 and TRBJ2-7, with D unresolved. The germline V and J ends were trimmed by 3 bases and 3 bases, with 4 bases remaining between them. Germline lookup yields CDR1 SGHNT and CDR2 YYREEE (reference sequence). The CDR3 has 11 amino acids. CDR3: CASSSVYEQYF. The CDR3 DNA is TGTGCCAGCAGCTCCGTCTACGAGCAGTACTTC.

The V call is TRBV13, the J call TRBJ1-3, with 7 bases aligning to TRBD1. The V segment lost 5 bases and the J segment 0 bases; nucleotides outside the gene matches: 4. Germline-derived CDR1 and CDR2 are PRHDT and FYEKMQ (reference sequence). This CDR3 spans 15 amino acids. The CDR3 DNA follows: TGTGCCAGCAGCGCGACAGGGATCTCTGGAAACACCATATATTTT. Translating it yields CASSATGISGNTIYF.

J is TRBJ1-3 and V is TRBV5-1; D might be TRBD1 (5 bases). The V and J ends lost 3 bases and 3 bases respectively, with 28 bases between them. There are 20 residues in the CDR3. CDR1 SGHRS and CDR2 YFSETQ come from the germline V gene. CDR3 region: CASSWGFGYQSGPFGNTIYF. The CDR3, as DNA: TGCGCCAGCAGCTGGGGTTTTGGTTACCAGTCAGGGCCCTTTGGAAACACCATATATTTT.

J is TRBJ2-5 and V is TRBV21-1; the table's D gene call, TRBD2, was not cross checked with the DNA. TRBV21-1 is a known pseudogene. This CDR3 contains 20 residues. CDR3 in amino acids: CASSKRARGRSRPLIETQYF. CDR3 nucleotide sequence: TGTGCCAGCAGCAAGAGGGCCCGCGGGCGTTCTCGACCGCTGATCGAGACCCAGTACTTC.

The J gene is TRBJ2-2, the V gene TRBV30; D might be TRBD1 (6 bases). Germline V lookup: CDR1 GTSNPN, CDR2 SVGIG (reference sequence). The V end was cut by 4 bases, the J end by 4 bases, with 13 bases between. The CDR3 contains 14 residues. The CDR3 loop reads CAWKGTGSTGELFF. CDR3 in DNA: TGTGCCTGGAAAGGTACAGGGAGCACCGGGGAGCTGTTTTTT.

V usage is TRBV24-1 and J usage is TRBJ1-2; a possible D gene is TRBD1 (5 bases). The CDR3 is made up of 12 amino acids. V shed 4 bases and J shed 6 bases, with 8 bases lying between them. CDR1 and CDR2 from the germline V gene are KGHDR and SFDVKD. The chain's CDR3 is CATSDSGNGYTF. DNA of the CDR3: TGTGCCACCAGTGACTCAGGGAATGGCTACACCTTC.

V and J are TRBV12-5 and TRBJ2-1; D may be TRBD2 (5 bases). The V end lost 1 base, the J end lost 6 bases, and 22 bases lay between the germline ends. Per the germline V gene, CDR1 is LGHNT and CDR2 is FRNRAP. This CDR3 is built from 18 residues. As DNA, the CDR3 is TGTGCTAGTGGTTTGGCGTCGGTATTGGGAGCCGAGGGCAATGAGCAGTTCTTC. Amino acids: CASGLASVLGAEGNEQFF.

The table lists this clone with a few counts. This chain connects TRBV7-9 to TRBJ2-3, with 7 positions matching TRBD1. The CDR3 contains 15 residues. The J segment lost 7 bases and the V segment lost 3 bases, leaving 10 bases of the junction unmatched. Germline V gene data show CDR1 as SEHNR and CDR2 as FQNEAQ (reference sequence). CDR3 sequence: CASSLGTGVTNTQYF. The CDR3 nucleotides are TGTGCCAGCAGCTTGGGAACAGGGGTGACGAATACGCAGTATTTT.

In this sample, this clone turned up a few times. The chain links TRBV5-1 to TRBJ2-7, with 7 bases fitting TRBD2. The germline gives CDR1 SGHRS, CDR2 YFSETQ. The CDR3 runs 14 residues. V was clipped by 4 bases and J by 3 bases; unmatched bases: 7. The CDR3 here is CASSPGLGYYEQYF. The CDR3 DNA is TGCGCCAGCAGCCCTGGACTAGGGTACTACGAGCAGTACTTC. The full variable domain, with the rest looked up from reference TRBV5-1 and TRBJ2-7, is KAGVTQTPRYLIKTRGQQVTLSCSPISGHRSVSWYQQTPGQGLQFLFEYFSETQRNKGNFPGRFSGRQFSNSRSEMNVSTLELGDSALYLCASSPGLGYYEQYFGPGTRLTVT.